This T cell receptor (beta chain) appears in the sequencing data of a study of T cell changes during pregnancy in multiple sclerosis. Repertoires were generated with immunoSEQ multiplex PCR, while TCRdb's copy carries only in-frame clones and drops some. The sample holds roughly 60,000 clones, 92% seen once. CDR1 is MGHRA and CDR2 is YSYEKL in the germline V gene. The germline V and J ends were trimmed by 0 bases and 0 bases, with 6 bases remaining between them. This CDR3 spans 16 amino acids. The specimen was peripheral blood, collected in the second trimester of pregnancy. This TCR came from a female donor with multiple sclerosis, enrolled in a pregnancy study. This chain joins TRBV4-1 and TRBJ2-6; D gene uncertain. The DNA for the CDR3 is TGCGCCAGCAGCCAAGACCCGTTCTCTGGGGCCAACGTCCTGACTTTC. This codes for CASSQDPFSGANVLTF.